The 21 T cell receptor beta chains below were found in one sample sequenced in a study of lymphopenia after photon versus proton radiotherapy. Sequencing was performed with immunoSEQ multiplex PCR; in TCRdb, only in-frame clones are kept and a portion is missing. Altogether about 49,000 clones are present, about 83% being singletons, with the ten largest covering around 30%. The sample here was peripheral blood, taken from a patient treated with photon-based radiotherapy. These receptors were obtained from a man aged 45-65 years with gastric cancer.

The chain employs TRBV19 and TRBJ2-1; 9 bases line up with TRBD1. Germline CDR1 and CDR2: LNHDA and SQIVND (reference sequence). V was clipped by 6 bases and J by 6 bases; unmatched bases: 3. The CDR3 is 13 residues long. The CDR3 nucleotides read TGTGCCAGTAGCCTGACAGGGGGCAATGAGCAGTTCTTC. This sequence encodes CASSLTGGNEQFF.

The chain carries TRBV18 and TRBJ1-2; D is possibly TRBD1 (5 bases). CDR3 length: 14 amino acids. The germline V and J ends were trimmed by 4 bases and 6 bases, with 15 bases remaining between them. Germline values: CDR1 KGHSH, CDR2 LQKENI. The CDR3 spells CASSQGEGSNGYTF. CDR3 sequence (DNA): TGTGCCAGCTCACAAGGGGAGGGAAGCAATGGCTACACCTTC. Full variable domain (missing parts from reference TRBV18 and TRBJ1-2): NAGVMQNPRHLVRRRGQEARLRCSPMKGHSHVYWYRQLPEEGLKFMVYLQKENIIDESGMPKERFSAEFPKEGPSILRIQQVVRGDSAAYFCASSQGEGSNGYTFGSGTRLTVV.

The V and J genes are TRBV16 and TRBJ1-5, with unresolved D. The ends were cut back, 0 bases at V and 8 bases at J, with 8 bases in the middle. Germline V gives CDR1 KGHSY, CDR2 FQNENV. This CDR3 is 13 amino acids long. The CDR3 DNA reads TGTGCCAGCAGCCAATCGCGGGAAGAGCCCCAGCATTTT. Residues: CASSQSREEPQHF.

The J gene is TRBJ2-5, the V gene TRBV19, with 12 bases identical to TRBD1. The CDR3 is made up of 15 amino acids. Per germline, CDR1 LNHDA and CDR2 SQIVND (reference sequence). With V trimmed by 7 bases and J by 5 bases, 8 bases remained unmatched. Here the CDR3 reads CASTTRDRGLETQYF. In nucleotides, the CDR3 is TGTGCCAGTACGACTCGGGACAGGGGGCTGGAGACCCAGTACTTC.

The V call is TRBV7-6, the J call TRBJ2-7; D gene ambiguous. Trimming pared 1 base from V and 1 base from J, leaving 20 bases between. Per the germline V gene, CDR1 is SGHVS and CDR2 is FNYEAQ. The CDR3 runs 18 residues. The CDR3 sequence is CASSLGAPGSRDSYEQYF. CDR3 sequence (DNA): TGTGCCAGCAGCTTAGGGGCTCCGGGTAGCAGAGATTCCTACGAGCAGTACTTC. The whole variable domain, remainder taken from reference TRBV7-6 and TRBJ2-7, is GAGVSQSPRYKVTKRGQDVALRCDPISGHVSLYWYRQALGQGPEFLTYFNYEAQQDKSGLPNDRFSAERPEGSISTLTIQRTEQRDSAMYRCASSLGAPGSRDSYEQYFGPGTRLTVT.

The V and J genes are TRBV7-6 and TRBJ2-5; D is ambiguous. In germline, CDR1 is SGHVS, CDR2 FNYEAQ. The CDR3 is made up of 14 amino acids. The V and J ends lost 2 bases and 4 bases respectively, with 11 bases between them. The CDR3 region is CASSLKGLTETQYF. The CDR3 DNA reads TGTGCCAGCAGCTTAAAGGGCCTAACAGAGACCCAGTACTTC.

The rearrangement joins TRBV7-9 to TRBJ2-3; 7 positions match TRBD2. Trimming took 9 bases from V and 4 from J; bases not matched to a gene: 16. The length of the CDR3 is 16 residues. Germline V gene sequence: CDR1 SEHNR, CDR2 FQNEAQ (reference sequence). The CDR3 nucleotides read TGTGCCAGTGGGCCTACGGCGGGAGAGACCGCAGATACGCAGTATTTT. Translating it yields CASGPTAGETADTQYF.

The J gene is TRBJ2-7, the V gene TRBV7-2; perhaps D is TRBD1 or TRBD2 (7 bases each). Germline CDR1 is SGHTA and CDR2 is FQGNSA. This CDR3 is 16 amino acids long. V gave up 5 bases and J gave up 0 bases, with 17 bases separating them. The CDR3, as DNA: TGTGCCAGCAGCCTTAGGGGGGGGACAGCCTCCTACGAGCAGTACTTC. This sequence encodes CASSLRGGTASYEQYF.

The rearrangement uses TRBV7-9 and TRBJ1-1; no clear D gene. Germline loops: CDR1 SEHNR, CDR2 FQNEAQ (reference sequence). The CDR3 consists of 16 residues. V lost 3 bases to trimming and J lost 2 bases, with 16 bases between them. The chain's CDR3 is CASSFRTQRINTEAFF. CDR3 nucleotide sequence: TGTGCCAGCAGCTTTCGAACACAGAGAATTAACACTGAAGCTTTCTTT.

The gene calls are TRBV5-1 and TRBJ1-4, with 8 bases identical to TRBD1. The germline CDR1 and CDR2 sequences are SGHRS and YFSETQ. Trimming removed 3 bases from V and 5 bases from J; junction bases left unmatched: 3. CDR3 length equals 14 residues. As DNA, the CDR3 is TGCGCCAGCAGCTCACAGGGGGGGAATGAAAAACTGTTTTTT. Translated, it gives CASSSQGGNEKLFF.

In this sample, this clone turned up once. This rearrangement joins TRBV7-2 to TRBJ1-1; D might be TRBD1 (5 bases). The CDR3 loop spans 14 amino acids. The ends were cut back, 4 bases at V and 0 bases at J, with 9 bases in the middle. Germline values: CDR1 SGHTA, CDR2 FQGNSA. CDR3 DNA sequence: TGTGCCAGCAGCTCCCAGGGTCTGAACACTGAAGCTTTCTTT. Amino acid sequence: CASSSQGLNTEAFF.

This sequence joins TRBV4-1 and TRBJ2-1, with D perhaps matching TRBD2 (5 bases). Per the germline V gene, CDR1 is MGHRA and CDR2 is YSYEKL. The V end lost 0 bases, the J end lost 2 bases, and 11 bases lay between the germline ends. This CDR3 is 16 amino acids long. The CDR3 region is CASSQDLERAYNEQFF. In DNA, the CDR3 is TGCGCCAGCAGCCAAGATCTGGAGAGGGCCTACAATGAGCAGTTCTTC.

The genes are TRBV27 and TRBJ2-3, with 9 nucleotides matching TRBD1. This CDR3 contains 16 residues. V lost 2 bases and J lost 0; bases outside the gene matches: 3. CDR1 is MNHEY and CDR2 is SMNVEV in the germline V gene (reference sequence). CDR3 amino acids: CASSLKTGGSTDTQYF. CDR3 sequence (DNA): TGTGCCAGCAGTTTAAAGACAGGGGGAAGCACAGATACGCAGTATTTT.

This chain links TRBV4-1 with TRBJ1-5; no reliable D call. Germline loops: CDR1 MGHRA, CDR2 YSYEKL. This CDR3 contains 16 residues. Trimming shortened V by 1 base and J by 2 bases, and 12 bases separated the two germline ends. CDR3 nucleotide sequence: TGCGCCAGCAGCCAAGTCGTGGGAGGAGGCAATCAGCCCCAGCATTTT. This encodes CASSQVVGGGNQPQHF.

This clone was seen more than once but under ten times. This rearrangement joins TRBV19 to TRBJ1-2; D perhaps matches TRBD1 (6 bases). Germline V gene lookup returns CDR1 LNHDA and CDR2 SQIVND (reference sequence). Trimming took 8 bases from V and 8 from J, leaving 18 bases between them. This CDR3 comprises 13 residues. The CDR3 loop is CASSFRGREGYTF. The CDR3, as DNA: TGTGCCAGTTCCTTCAGGGGAAGGGAGGGCTACACCTTC.

The chain has TRBV2 and TRBJ1-1; possibly TRBD1 for D (5 bases). The length of the CDR3 is 11 residues. Looked up from germline, CDR1 is SNHLY and CDR2 is FYNNEI. Trimming took off 1 base at V and 8 bases at J, with 5 bases between the two ends. The CDR3 nucleotides read TGTGCCAGCAGTGAAGGGGGGGAAGCTTTCTTT. Its protein is CASSEGGEAFF.

The rearrangement uses TRBV5-1 and TRBJ2-2, with 13 bases matching TRBD2. V was clipped by 4 bases and J by 6 bases; unmatched bases: 3. The CDR3 spans 15 residues. Germline CDR1 SGHRS, CDR2 YFSETQ. For the CDR3, the DNA is TGCGCCAGCAGCGGACTAGCGGGAGCCCCCGGGGAGCTGTTTTTT. It yields the protein CASSGLAGAPGELFF.

V and J are TRBV6-4 and TRBJ2-3; 11 bases are shared with TRBD1. CDR1 and CDR2 (germline): MRHNA, SNTAGT. This CDR3 has 19 amino acids. With V trimmed by 5 bases and J by 2 bases, 15 bases remained unmatched. CDR3 residues: CASSSGTGGTEGYTDTQYF. In DNA, the CDR3 is TGTGCCAGCAGTTCTGGGACAGGGGGGACCGAGGGATACACAGATACGCAGTATTTT.

This chain links TRBV9 with TRBJ2-2; 11 bases match TRBD1. Germline V gene lookup returns CDR1 SGDLS and CDR2 YYNGEE. The length of the CDR3 is 16 residues. Trimming cost V 3 bases and J 6 bases; bases outside gene matches: 7. CDR3 bases: TGTGCCAGCAGCGCCCAGCGGACAGGGGGCGCCGGGGAGCTGTTTTTT. It translates to CASSAQRTGGAGELFF.

V usage is TRBV6-5 and J usage is TRBJ1-5; TRBD1 matches 7 bases. This CDR3 spans 15 amino acids. Germline loops: CDR1 MNHEY, CDR2 SVGAGI. J was trimmed by 4 bases and V by 6 bases; bases with no gene match: 9. This CDR3 reads CASRLSGTANQPQHF. Written as DNA, the CDR3 is TGTGCCAGCAGGCTTTCCGGGACAGCGAATCAGCCCCAGCATTTT.

V and J are TRBV5-4 and TRBJ2-5; D gene unclear. Trimming pared 7 bases from V and 5 bases from J, leaving 18 bases between. The CDR3 covers 14 residues. The germline V gene has CDR1 SGHNT and CDR2 YYREEE (reference sequence). The CDR3 DNA is TGTGCCAGCGCCACCCCTGGGGTCCCGGAGACCCAGTACTTC. Amino acids: CASATPGVPETQYF.